This entry lists 23 T cell receptor beta chains sequenced from one sample in a study of regulatory T cells in long-lasting Graves disease. iRepertoire HTBI primers and Arm-PCR of CDR3 regions built TCR beta libraries. One entry per CDR3 protein results from TCRdb running MiXCR on the multiplex PCR reads. The sample holds 510,000 or so distinct CDR3 sequences, around 12% seen once. This sample's time point: newly diagnosed GD, antithyroid drugs for less than 3 months. The TCR library used RNA extracted from PBMCs. The same sample was also used in a study of T cells in Graves' hyperthyroidism and ophthalmopathy.

The sample consisted of peripheral blood mononuclear cells (PBMCs), taken at new diagnosis, from a patient treated with antithyroid drugs. These receptors all come from a woman in her 30s with Graves disease.

This clonotype was picked up many times. The rearrangement uses TRBV18 and TRBJ2-7; 14 bases fit TRBD2. J gave up 0 bases and V 2 bases, and 6 bases lay outside the gene matches. Germline assignment: CDR1 KGHSH and CDR2 LQKENI. The CDR3 is 18 amino acids. The CDR3 sequence is CASSPRLAGGLSSYEQYF. As DNA, the CDR3 is TGTGCCAGCTCACCAAGACTAGCGGGAGGGCTCAGCTCCTACGAGCAGTACTTC. Supplemented by reference TRBV18 and TRBJ2-7, the full variable domain reads NAGVMQNPRHLVRRRGQEARLRCSPMKGHSHVYWYRQLPEEGLKFMVYLQKENIIDESGMPKERFSAEFPKEGPSILRIQQVVRGDSAAYFCASSPRLAGGLSSYEQYFGPGTRLTVT.

This clonotype was picked up a small number of times. The J gene is TRBJ1-2, the V gene TRBV6-2 or TRBV6-3; possible D gene TRBD1, 5 bases. With 4 bases removed from V and 4 bases from J, the gap between germline ends came to 13 bases. CDR3 length: 14 amino acids. Per germline, CDR1 MNHEY and CDR2 SVGEGT. The CDR3 nucleotides read TGTGCCAGCAGTTTTACCACTGGGGCCTATGGCTACACCTTC. It specifies CASSFTTGAYGYTF.

The CDR3 bases are TGTGCCAGCAGAGACACACCTTCTGGAAACACCATATATTTT. Amino acids: CASRDTPSGNTIYF. V and J are TRBV2 and TRBJ1-3; D is unclear. V lost 6 bases and J 1 base, leaving 10 bases between the germline ends. Per the germline V gene, CDR1 is SNHLY and CDR2 is FYNNEI. The CDR3 spans 14 residues.

The gene calls are TRBV2 and TRBJ1-1, with 7 positions matching TRBD1. The CDR3 length is 18 residues. Unmatched junction bases numbered 17, after V lost 5 bases and J lost 2 bases. Per germline, CDR1 SNHLY and CDR2 FYNNEI. CDR3 sequence reads: CASSYPRTGTERNTEAFF. Here the CDR3 DNA reads TGTGCCAGCAGTTACCCCAGGACAGGAACAGAGCGCAACACTGAAGCTTTCTTT.

This clonotype has only a few counts. The genes are TRBV19 and TRBJ2-7; D remains unclear. V shed 8 bases and J shed 2 bases, with 7 bases lying between them. Germline V lookup: CDR1 LNHDA, CDR2 SQIVND (reference sequence). The CDR3 sequence is 11 residues long. CDR3 nucleotide sequence: TGTGCCAGTGGACGAACCTACGAGCAGTACTTC. It is translated as CASGRTYEQYF.

At least ten counts were recorded for this clonotype. At one boundary the junction diverges from the germline segment, which might be a read error. This chain connects TRBV28 to TRBJ2-4; the D is unclear. From germline, CDR1 is MDHEN and CDR2 SYDVKM. The CDR3 has 12 residues. The CDR3, as DNA: TGTGCCAGCAGTCAACACCGAAGTGGTTTAGACTTC. It yields the protein CASSQHRSGLDF.

This clonotype has at least ten counts. V gene TRBV30 combines with J gene TRBJ2-5, with D uncertain. Germline loops: CDR1 GTSNPN, CDR2 SVGIG (reference sequence). Trimming left V 0 bases short and J 5 bases short, with 16 bases between. The CDR3 is 15 amino acids. The CDR3 DNA is TGTGCCTGGAGTGTGGGTCTGGCGCTACGGGAGACCCAGTACTTC. Amino acid sequence: CAWSVGLALRETQYF.

In this sample, this clonotype turned up many times. The chain recombines TRBV27 with TRBJ1-4; D remains ambiguous. The CDR3 has 14 amino acids. Per the germline V gene, CDR1 is MNHEY and CDR2 is SMNVEV (reference sequence). Trimming shortened V by 6 bases and J by 5 bases, and 13 bases separated the two germline ends. The CDR3 here is CASSPGPWNEKLFF. DNA for the CDR3: TGTGCCAGCAGCCCCGGGCCCTGGAATGAAAAACTGTTTTTT. Filled out from reference TRBV27 and TRBJ1-4, the complete variable domain reads EAQVTQNPRYLITVTGKKLTVTCSQNMNHEYMSWYRQDPGLGLRQIYYSMNVEVTDKGDVPEGYKVSRKEKRNFPLILESPSPNQTSLYFCASSPGPWNEKLFFGSGTQLSVL.

This clonotype was detected ten times or more. The V gene is TRBV3-1, the J gene TRBJ2-1; tentative D call: TRBD2 (5 bases). From germline, CDR1 is LGHDT and CDR2 YNNKEL (reference sequence). The CDR3 is 15 amino acids. Trimming pared 4 bases from V and 2 bases from J, leaving 12 bases between. CDR3 bases: TGTGCCAGCAGCCTCTTGGGGAGTGCCTACAATGAGCAGTTCTTC. Its protein is CASSLLGSAYNEQFF.

This clonotype occurred many times. The chain joins TRBV27 to TRBJ2-5, with 8 bases matching TRBD1. V was clipped by 6 bases and J by 2 bases; unmatched bases: 2. This CDR3 is built from 13 residues. Germline V gene lookup returns CDR1 MNHEY and CDR2 SMNVEV (reference sequence). The chain's CDR3 is CASRRTGQETQYF. The CDR3 DNA sequence: TGTGCCAGCAGGCGGACAGGGCAAGAGACCCAGTACTTC.

This clonotype has only a few counts. The chain couples TRBV29-1 to TRBJ2-1; 8 bases agree with TRBD2. Germline CDR1 reads SQVTM; CDR2 reads ANQGSEA. V lost 0 bases and J lost 9; bases outside the gene matches: 10. The CDR3 sequence is 15 residues long. The CDR3 DNA is TGCAGCGTTGAAGAAGGACTAGCTTTCTCTGGTGAGCAGTTCTTC. Translation gives CSVEEGLAFSGEQFF.

This sequence joins TRBV6-1 and TRBJ1-3; D ambiguous. This CDR3 has 12 amino acids. The germline V and J ends were trimmed by 7 bases and 0 bases, with 4 bases remaining between them. The germline gives CDR1 MNHNS, CDR2 SASEGT. The CDR3 DNA sequence: TGTGCCAGCACCCACTCTGGAAACACCATATATTTT. Residues: CASTHSGNTIYF.

This rearrangement joins TRBV11-2 to TRBJ2-4, with TRBD1 as a possible D gene (6 bases). This CDR3 contains 15 residues. V was cut by 2 bases and J by 3 bases, with 11 bases left in between. The germline CDR1 and CDR2 sequences are SGHAT and FQNNGV. The CDR3, as DNA: TGTGCCAGCAGCTTACCACAGGGTGGCAAAAACATTCAGTACTTC. Amino acid sequence: CASSLPQGGKNIQYF. The full variable domain, rest sourced from reference TRBV11-2 and TRBJ2-4, is EAGVAQSPRYKIIEKRQSVAFWCNPISGHATLYWYQQILGQGPKLLIQFQNNGVVDDSQLPKDRFSAERLKGVDSTLKIQPAKLEDSAVYLCASSLPQGGKNIQYFGAGTRLSVL.

In this sample, this clonotype turned up a few times. CDR3 residues: CASSPTLRAPEGYTF. In DNA, the CDR3 is TGTGCCAGCAGCCCCACGCTCAGGGCCCCGGAGGGCTACACCTTC. The chain links TRBV11-2 to TRBJ1-2, with TRBD1 as a possible D gene (5 bases). Trimming took 5 bases from V and 8 from J, leaving 21 bases between them. The CDR3 has 15 amino acids. Germline CDR1 is SGHAT and CDR2 is FQNNGV.

The V and J genes are TRBV30 and TRBJ1-3; D remains ambiguous. CDR1 is GTSNPN, CDR2 SVGIG, per germline (reference sequence). Trimming removed 3 bases from V and 2 bases from J, with 8 bases in between. The CDR3 spans 13 residues. This chain's CDR3 is CAWRSPPGNTIYF. CDR3 nucleotide sequence: TGTGCCTGGAGATCCCCTCCTGGAAACACCATATATTTT.

The sample holds a few counts of this clonotype. The CDR3 here is CASSILLAGGYNEQFF. CDR3 sequence (DNA): TGTGCCAGTAGTATTCTCCTAGCGGGAGGTTACAATGAGCAGTTCTTC. V usage is TRBV19 and J usage is TRBJ2-1; 11 positions match TRBD2. Trimming removed 3 bases from V and 4 bases from J; junction bases left unmatched: 5. This CDR3 region has 16 residues. Germline CDR1 reads LNHDA; CDR2 reads SQIVND (reference sequence).

The chain combines TRBV19 with TRBJ2-1, with TRBD1 as a possible D gene (5 bases). The J call may be in error: the DNA end matches TRBJ2-5 better. CDR3 length: 13 residues. Germline V gene sequence: CDR1 LNHDA, CDR2 SQIVND (reference sequence). The CDR3 here is CASSSWGRETQYF. DNA for the CDR3: TGTGCCAGTAGTTCCTGGGGCAGGGAGACCCAGTACTTC.

This clonotype was found many times. V gene TRBV19 combines with J gene TRBJ2-4; tentatively, D is TRBD1 (6 bases). Trimming shortened V by 3 bases and J by 0 bases, and 12 bases separated the two germline ends. This CDR3 comprises 16 residues. CDR1 and CDR2 (germline): LNHDA, SQIVND (reference sequence). The CDR3 coding sequence is TGTGCCAGTAGTATTCCGGGACATCTAGCCAAAAACATTCAGTACTTC. Protein: CASSIPGHLAKNIQYF. Full variable domain (remainder filled in from reference TRBV19 and TRBJ2-4): DGGITQSPKYLFRKEGQNVTLSCEQNLNHDAMYWYRQDPGQGLRLIYYSQIVNDFQKGDIAEGYSVSREKKESFPLTVTSAQKNPTAFYLCASSIPGHLAKNIQYFGAGTRLSVL.

The table lists this clonotype with many counts. The rearrangement uses TRBV24-1 and TRBJ2-3; possible D gene TRBD1, 6 bases. This CDR3 has 18 residues. Trimming left V 1 base short and J 0 bases short, with 16 bases between. Germline V gene lookup returns CDR1 KGHDR and CDR2 SFDVKD. CDR3 bases: TGTGCCACCAGTGATTTAACCGGACAGACTACTAGCACAGATACGCAGTATTTT. This gives the protein CATSDLTGQTTSTDTQYF.

Ten or more counts support this clonotype. This sequence joins TRBV27 and TRBJ2-1; D may correspond to TRBD1 or TRBD2 (5 bases each). Germline lookup yields CDR1 MNHEY and CDR2 SMNVEV (reference sequence). The CDR3 spans 14 residues. Trimming took off 3 bases at V and 4 bases at J, with 10 bases between the two ends. In DNA form, the CDR3 reads TGTGCCAGCAGTTTGGGGTGGGGGTACAATGAGCAGTTCTTC. Its translation is CASSLGWGYNEQFF.

This clonotype occurred a few times. The germline gene is not matched at one end of the junction; a read error may be the cause. J is TRBJ2-1 and V is TRBV2; D is perhaps TRBD2 (6 bases). The CDR3 loop spans 14 amino acids. Per germline, CDR1 SNHLY and CDR2 FYNNEI. In nucleotides, the CDR3 is TGTGCCACTCTCCGGGACTCTCCAGACAATGAGCAGCTCTTC. Amino acid sequence: CATLRDSPDNEQLF.

This clonotype was seen more than once but under ten times. The chain joins TRBV24-1 to TRBJ2-3; D may be TRBD2 (5 bases). V gave up 2 bases and J gave up 2 bases, with 10 bases separating them. The CDR3 is 15 amino acids. Germline V gene data show CDR1 as KGHDR and CDR2 as SFDVKD. The CDR3 sequence: CATSDSSSITDTQYF. In nucleotides, the CDR3 is TGTGCCACCAGTGATTCTTCTAGCATCACAGATACGCAGTATTTT.

This clonotype has a count of ten or more. V usage is TRBV11-2 and J usage is TRBJ2-3; D perhaps matches TRBD2 (6 bases). CDR1 is SGHAT, CDR2 FQNNGV, per germline. This CDR3 spans 15 amino acids. Trimming took 2 bases from V and 6 from J, leaving 15 bases between them. The chain's CDR3 is CASSLTGGVGDTQYF. CDR3 in DNA: TGTGCCAGCAGCTTAACGGGCGGGGTTGGGGATACGCAGTATTTT.